A selection of T cell receptor beta chains follows, all from one sample in a study of T cells in Graves' hyperthyroidism and ophthalmopathy. TCRdb itself ran the multiplex PCR reads through MiXCR, one entry per CDR3 protein. The data contain roughly 750,000 distinct CDR3 sequences, over 15% of them singletons. The specimen sequenced was blood. The receptors shown here come from a man between 18 and 35 years old with Graves' hyperthyroidism. Each CDR3 is given with its conserved first and last residue. The D gene is left open where the match is weak. Where a row states a size, it is once, few, many or the class of an expanded clone; other rows omit it.

J: TRBJ1-2
size: NA
V: TRBV7-2
D: TRBD1
DNA: TGTGCCAGCAGCTGCTACAGGGGCAGGAACTATGGCTACACCTTC
CDR3: CASSCYRGRNYGYTF

J: TRBJ2-2
size: few
V: TRBV25-1
D: NA
DNA: TGTGCCAGCAGTGAAACAGATACCGGGGAGCTGTTTTTT
CDR3: CASSETDTGELFF

J: TRBJ2-5
size: few
V: TRBV7-3
D: TRBD1
DNA: TGTGCCAGCAGCCTATGGACAGGGGAGACCCAGTACTTC
CDR3: CASSLWTGETQYF

J: TRBJ2-1
size: NA
V: TRBV28
D: NA
DNA: TGTGCCAGCAGTTTCGGGACTGACTACAATGAGCAGTTCTTC
CDR3: CASSFGTDYNEQFF

J: TRBJ2-7
size: NA
V: TRBV19
D: NA
DNA: TGTGCCAGTAGCCGAGCCCCCGACCGTAAGCAGTACTTC
CDR3: CASSRAPDRKQYF

J: TRBJ2-3
size: many
V: TRBV11-2
D: TRBD2
DNA: TGTGCCAGCAGCCTACAAGCGGGGTCCACAGATACGCAGTATTTT
CDR3: CASSLQAGSTDTQYF

J: TRBJ2-7
size: many
V: TRBV6-1
D: TRBD1
DNA: TGTGCCAGCTCACGACAGGGGGCGAGAGACGAGCAGTACTTC
CDR3: CASSRQGARDEQYF

J: TRBJ2-5
size: many
V: TRBV29-1
D: NA
DNA: TGCAGCGCCGAGAGGTCAGAAACCCAGTACTTC
CDR3: CSAERSETQYF

J: TRBJ2-7
size: NA
V: TRBV7-2
D: TRBD2
DNA: TGTGCCAGCAGCTTTACTAGCGGGAGTTCAGAGCAGTACTTC
CDR3: CASSFTSGSSEQYF

J: TRBJ2-7
size: NA
V: TRBV20-1
D: NA
DNA: TGCAGTGCTACCGGTGGGGGGGCCCCCTACGAGCAGTACTTC
CDR3: CSATGGGAPYEQYF

J: TRBJ2-3
size: once
V: TRBV7-2
D: NA
DNA: TGTGCCAGCAGCTTACTAGGCGGACTCCGTACTAGCACAGATACGCAGTATTTT
CDR3: CASSLLGGLRTSTDTQYF

J: TRBJ2-1
size: many
V: TRBV28
D: TRBD2
DNA: TGTGCCAGCAGTACGAGACCGGGACTAGCCCAGGGGGAGCAGTTCTTC
CDR3: CASSTRPGLAQGEQFF

J: TRBJ2-7
size: many
V: TRBV20-1
D: TRBD2
DNA: TGCAGTGCTAGAGACGCACTAGCGGTGGTCTACGAGCAGTACTTC
CDR3: CSARDALAVVYEQYF

J: TRBJ2-1
size: NA
V: TRBV6-2/TRBV6-3
D: NA
DNA: TGTGCCAGCAGTAAAGATGAGGCATCATACGATGAGCAGTTCTTC
CDR3: CASSKDEASYDEQFF

J: TRBJ2-7
size: NA
V: TRBV5-1
D: NA
DNA: TGCGCCAGCAGCTTGGGGTTCCCCTACGAGCAGTACTTC
CDR3: CASSLGFPYEQYF

J: TRBJ2-1
size: once
V: TRBV6-5
D: TRBD2
DNA: TGTGCCAGCAGTTATCGGGAGCGCGGGGGCAATGAGCAGTTCTTC
CDR3: CASSYRERGGNEQFF

J: TRBJ1-2
size: many
V: TRBV28
D: NA
DNA: TGTGCCAGCATCCCCGGGGGGGGCGGCTACACCTTC
CDR3: CASIPGGGGYTF

J: TRBJ2-3
size: many
V: TRBV25-1
D: NA
DNA: TGTGCCAGCGCTCCTCGGAGGACGAGCACAGATACGCAGTATTTT
CDR3: CASAPRRTSTDTQYF

J: TRBJ2-7
size: NA
V: TRBV29-1
D: TRBD2
DNA: TGCAGCGTTGAAGATCTTTGGACTAGCGGGAGAGGCTACAATGAGCAGTACTTC
CDR3: CSVEDLWTSGRGYNEQYF

J: TRBJ2-2
size: NA
V: TRBV11-2
D: NA
DNA: TGTGCCAGCAGCCCTGCCCTGTTTTGGGCAGGGGGGGCCGGGGAGCTGTTTTTT
CDR3: CASSPALFWAGGAGELFF

J: TRBJ2-5
size: few
V: TRBV7-6
D: NA
DNA: TGTGCCAGCAGCCGGACGGAATTAAGAGAGACCCAGTACTTC
CDR3: CASSRTELRETQYF

J: TRBJ1-6
size: NA
V: TRBV20-1
D: TRBD1
DNA: TGCAGTGCTCAAAGACAGGGGGTCCATAATTCACCCCTCCACTTT
CDR3: CSAQRQGVHNSPLHF

J: TRBJ2-3
size: few
V: TRBV4-1
D: NA
DNA: TGCGCCAGCAGCCACGGGGCGGAGAGCACAGATACGCAGTATTTT
CDR3: CASSHGAESTDTQYF

J: TRBJ1-2
size: NA
V: TRBV2
D: NA
DNA: TGTGCCAGTCATCTACTAAGTATCTATGGCTACACCTTC
CDR3: CASHLLSIYGYTF

J: TRBJ1-1
size: many
V: TRBV5-1
D: NA
DNA: TGCGCCAGCAGCTTCGATGGGGAGAACACTGAAGCTTTCTTT
CDR3: CASSFDGENTEAFF

J: TRBJ1-4
size: NA
V: TRBV19
D: NA
DNA: TGTGCCAGTAGTCCGACAACCGGGTCAGGCCGACCAAAAGATGAAAAACTGTTTTTT
CDR3: CASSPTTGSGRPKDEKLFF

J: TRBJ1-4
size: few
V: TRBV7-9
D: NA
DNA: TGTGCCAGCAGCTTAGCCAGGACTGGGAATGAAAAACTGTTTTTT
CDR3: CASSLARTGNEKLFF

J: TRBJ1-2
size: many
V: TRBV6-2/TRBV6-3
D: NA
DNA: TGTGCCAGCAGCGACCGGGCAGGGAGGAAAATCGATGGCTACACCTTC
CDR3: CASSDRAGRKIDGYTF

J: TRBJ1-1
size: many
V: TRBV20-1
D: NA
DNA: TGCAGTGCAGTACAGGGTGGAGCTGAAGCTTTCTTT
CDR3: CSAVQGGAEAFF

J: TRBJ1-1
size: NA
V: TRBV20-1
D: TRBD1
DNA: TGCAGTGCTAGAGATACAGGGGGTAGCGGCACTGAAGCTTTCTTT
CDR3: CSARDTGGSGTEAFF

J: TRBJ2-7
size: NA
V: TRBV28
D: NA
DNA: TGTGCCAGCAGTCTTCCAGAACCAGGGAAGGGGCGATACGAGCAGTACTTC
CDR3: CASSLPEPGKGRYEQYF

J: TRBJ1-5
size: NA
V: TRBV7-2
D: NA
DNA: TGTGCCAGCAGCCCGGACTTTCTCAATCAGCCCCAGCATTTT
CDR3: CASSPDFLNQPQHF

J: TRBJ2-5
size: many
V: TRBV6-2/TRBV6-3
D: NA
DNA: TGTGCCAGCACCCATCGACAGCCACGGGAGACCCAGTACTTC
CDR3: CASTHRQPRETQYF

J: TRBJ2-2
size: few
V: TRBV9
D: NA
DNA: TGTGCCAGCAGCGTAGCAAGTCGTAAGACCGGGGAGCTGTTTTTT
CDR3: CASSVASRKTGELFF

J: TRBJ2-1
size: NA
V: TRBV11-2
D: NA
DNA: TGTGCCAGCCGCCTAGGAATAGCCTACAATGAGCAGTTCTTC
CDR3: CASRLGIAYNEQFF

J: TRBJ2-1
size: few
V: TRBV6-2/TRBV6-3
D: TRBD2
DNA: TGTGCCAGCATGAGAATAGCGGGAGATGAGCAGTTCTTC
CDR3: CASMRIAGDEQFF

J: TRBJ2-3
size: few
V: TRBV12-5
D: NA
DNA: TGTGCTAGTGGTTTGGTACGTTCGGGACATACCTCTCAACCCGAATACACAGATACGCAGTATTTT
CDR3: CASGLVRSGHTSQPEYTDTQYF

J: TRBJ2-5
size: few
V: TRBV3-1
D: TRBD2
DNA: TGTGCCAGCAGCGCCCCGGGACTAGCGGGAGTACCACAAGAGACCCAGTACTTC
CDR3: CASSAPGLAGVPQETQYF

J: TRBJ1-2
size: many
V: TRBV28
D: NA
DNA: TGTGCCAGCAGTTTGGGGCGGCAGGGGAATGGCTACACCTTC
CDR3: CASSLGRQGNGYTF

J: TRBJ2-7
size: NA
V: TRBV2
D: TRBD1
DNA: TGTGCCAGCAGTTCCGGGACAGGGGTGATCACCTACGAGCAGTACTTC
CDR3: CASSSGTGVITYEQYF

J: TRBJ2-3
size: NA
V: TRBV15
D: TRBD2
DNA: TGTGCCACCAGCATTCCGGGACTAGCTACAGATACGCAGTATTTT
CDR3: CATSIPGLATDTQYF

J: TRBJ1-4
size: many
V: TRBV27
D: NA
DNA: TGTGCCAGCAGTTCCAGGGCTCCTAATGAAAAACTGTTTTTT
CDR3: CASSSRAPNEKLFF

J: TRBJ1-5
size: NA
V: TRBV9
D: NA
DNA: TGTGCCAGCAGCCCCCAGGCGGGAGATCGAACAGATACGCAGCATTTT
CDR3: CASSPQAGDRTDTQHF

J: TRBJ2-3
size: NA
V: TRBV28
D: TRBD2
DNA: TGTGCCACCAGTTTAGGCGGGAGAGGAGATACGCAGTATTTT
CDR3: CATSLGGRGDTQYF

J: TRBJ2-5
size: NA
V: TRBV28
D: NA
DNA: TGTGCCAGCAGTTTATTCAGCGAGACCCAGTACTTC
CDR3: CASSLFSETQYF

J: TRBJ1-2
size: few
V: TRBV19
D: TRBD1
DNA: TGTGCCAGTAGTATCCACTTCCGGGACAGGTCTTACGGCTACACCTTC
CDR3: CASSIHFRDRSYGYTF

J: TRBJ2-5
size: NA
V: TRBV7-9
D: TRBD2
DNA: TGTGCCAGCAGTCACTTTTGGACTAGCAAAGAGACCCAGTACTTC
CDR3: CASSHFWTSKETQYF

J: TRBJ1-3
size: NA
V: TRBV29-1
D: NA
DNA: TGCAGCGTTGGACCCCTTGGGGCAGGAAACACCATATATTTT
CDR3: CSVGPLGAGNTIYF

J: TRBJ1-2
size: many
V: TRBV27
D: NA
DNA: TGTGCCAGCACACGGGCAGGGGACTATGGCTACACCTTC
CDR3: CASTRAGDYGYTF